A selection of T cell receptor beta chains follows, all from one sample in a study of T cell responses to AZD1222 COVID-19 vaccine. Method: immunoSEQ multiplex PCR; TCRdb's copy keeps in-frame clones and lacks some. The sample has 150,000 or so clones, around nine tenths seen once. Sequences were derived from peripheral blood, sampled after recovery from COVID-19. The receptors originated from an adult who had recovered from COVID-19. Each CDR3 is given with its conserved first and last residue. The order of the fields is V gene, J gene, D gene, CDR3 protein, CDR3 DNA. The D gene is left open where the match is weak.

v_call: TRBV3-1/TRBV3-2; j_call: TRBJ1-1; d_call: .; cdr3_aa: CASSYLRGLNTEAFF; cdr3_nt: TGTGCCAGCAGTTACCTGAGGGGGTTGAACACTGAAGCTTTCTTT
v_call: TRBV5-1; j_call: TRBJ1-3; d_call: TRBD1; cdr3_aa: CASRSQGAAGNTIYF; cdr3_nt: TGCGCCAGCAGGTCACAGGGGGCTGCTGGAAACACCATATATTTT
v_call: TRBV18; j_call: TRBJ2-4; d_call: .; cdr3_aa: CASSPPGGAKNIQYF; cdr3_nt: TGTGCCAGCTCCCCGCCAGGTGGGGCTAAAAACATTCAGTACTTC
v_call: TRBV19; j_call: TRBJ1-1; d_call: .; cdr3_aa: CASSPVPRTRGAFF; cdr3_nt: TGTGCCAGTAGTCCGGTTCCGAGGACCCGGGGAGCTTTCTTT
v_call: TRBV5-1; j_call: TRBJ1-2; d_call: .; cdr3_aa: CASSLNLQTAPNYGYTF; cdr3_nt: TGCGCCAGCAGCCTCAATCTGCAGACGGCTCCTAACTATGGCTACACCTTC
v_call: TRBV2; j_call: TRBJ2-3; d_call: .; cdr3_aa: CASSQRRRTTDTQYF; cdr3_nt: TGTGCCAGCAGTCAGCGGAGGCGAACGACAGATACGCAGTATTTT
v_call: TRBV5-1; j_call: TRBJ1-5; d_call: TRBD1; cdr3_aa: CASSTRQGDQPQHF; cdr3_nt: TGCGCCAGCAGCACTCGACAGGGCGATCAGCCCCAGCATTTT
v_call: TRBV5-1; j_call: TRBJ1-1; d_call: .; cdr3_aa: CASSSQWDTEAFF; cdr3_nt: TGCGCCAGCAGCTCTCAGTGGGACACTGAAGCTTTCTTT
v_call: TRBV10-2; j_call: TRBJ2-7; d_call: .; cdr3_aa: CASTEVGSAYEQYF; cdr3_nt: TGCGCCAGCACCGAAGTCGGGAGTGCCTACGAGCAGTACTTC
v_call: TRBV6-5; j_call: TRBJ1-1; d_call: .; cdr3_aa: CASRPGTSNTEAFF; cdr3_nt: TGTGCCAGCAGACCCGGGACAAGCAACACTGAAGCTTTCTTT